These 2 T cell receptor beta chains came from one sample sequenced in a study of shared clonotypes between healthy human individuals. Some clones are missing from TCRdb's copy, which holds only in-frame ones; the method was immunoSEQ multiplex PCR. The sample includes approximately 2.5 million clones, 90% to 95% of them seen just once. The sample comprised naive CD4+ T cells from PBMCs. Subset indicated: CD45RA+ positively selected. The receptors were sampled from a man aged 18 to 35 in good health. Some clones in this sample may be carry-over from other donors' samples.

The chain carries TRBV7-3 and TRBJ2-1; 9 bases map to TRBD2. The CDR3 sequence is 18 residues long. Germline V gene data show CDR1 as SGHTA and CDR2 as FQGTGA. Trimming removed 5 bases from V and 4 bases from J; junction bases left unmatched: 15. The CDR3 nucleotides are TGTGCCAGCAGCACCGGGACTAGCCCCCGGATGAGGTACAATGAGCAGTTCTTC. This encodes CASSTGTSPRMRYNEQFF.

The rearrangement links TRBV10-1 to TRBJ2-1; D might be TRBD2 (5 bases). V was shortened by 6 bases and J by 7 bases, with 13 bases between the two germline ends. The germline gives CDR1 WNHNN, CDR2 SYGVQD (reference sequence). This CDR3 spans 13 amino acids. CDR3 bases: TGCGCCAGCAGCAGCGGACGAGGGAATGAGCAGTTCTTC. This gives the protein CASSSGRGNEQFF.